This is a list of T cell receptor beta chains from one sample in a study of OX40 agonist ivuxolimab in advanced cancers. Method: immunoSEQ multiplex PCR; TCRdb's copy keeps in-frame clones and lacks some. The table includes tens of thousands of clones, roughly 86% detected once. Sequenced material: CD4+ or CD8+ T cells sorted from blood, taken in a trial of the OX40 agonist ivuxolimab. These receptors came from an adult with an advanced solid tumor such as melanoma, head and neck, liver or kidney cancer. The CDR3 runs from the conserved cysteine through the conserved F or W. D genes are given only for firm matches. Not every row has a clone size; where given, it reads once, few, many or a size class.

j_call v_call d_call clone_size cdr3_nt cdr3_aa
TRBJ2-3 TRBV7-2 TRBD2 few TGTGCCAGCAGCTTTCTCAGCGGGGGGCGACCCGATACGCAGTATTTT CASSFLSGGRPDTQYF
TRBJ2-7 TRBV7-3 TRBD1 - TGTGCCAGCAGCTTAGAGGGACAGGGTGCGTACGAGCAGTACTTC CASSLEGQGAYEQYF
TRBJ1-5 TRBV19 TRBD1 - TGTGCCAGTACCTCGACAGGGGGCGGATTAGGTTTCAATCAGCCCCAGCATTTT CASTSTGGGLGFNQPQHF
TRBJ2-4 TRBV28 - - TGTGCCAGCAGTTCAGGGCCCGTCAAAAACATTCAGTACTTC CASSSGPVKNIQYF
TRBJ2-2 TRBV28 - - TGTGCCAGCAGGATTCACATAAACACCGGGGAGCTGTTTTTT CASRIHINTGELFF
TRBJ1-2 TRBV18 - - TGTGCCAGCTCCCCAACGGCCCCGGAAAACTATGGCTACACCTTC CASSPTAPENYGYTF
TRBJ1-4 TRBV5-1 - once TGCGCCAGCACCGGGGGTGCAACTAATGAAAAACTGTTTTTT CASTGGATNEKLFF
TRBJ1-1 TRBV7-2 - - TGTGCCAGCAGCTTACAGGGCTATCAAACTGAAGCTTTCTTT CASSLQGYQTEAFF
TRBJ1-1 TRBV10-1 - - TGCGCCAGCGGAACACACCAGAACACTGAAGCTTTCTTT CASGTHQNTEAFF
TRBJ1-5 TRBV27 - - TGTGCCAGCAGTTTTCAGGGCAATCAGCCCCAGCATTTT CASSFQGNQPQHF
TRBJ1-1 TRBV6-5 - - TGTGCCAGCAGCCAATCAAGGAACACTGAAGCTTTCTTT CASSQSRNTEAFF
TRBJ2-7 TRBV29-1 TRBD2 - TGCAGCGTTGAAGAGAGCGGGGAGGGAAACGAGCAGTACTTC CSVEESGEGNEQYF
TRBJ2-7 TRBV27 TRBD2 - TGTGCCAGCAGTCGGGGGGGCTACGAGCAGTACTTC CASSRGGYEQYF
TRBJ2-2 TRBV5-5 - once TGTGCCAGCAGCTTGGGGGGAGGAGCGAACACCGGGGAGCTGTTTTTT CASSLGGGANTGELFF
TRBJ1-2 TRBV29-1 - - TGCAGCGCCCAGGGAAATGGCTACACCTTC CSAQGNGYTF
TRBJ2-5 TRBV27 - - TGTGCCAGTGCCAGGGACCAAGAGACCCAGTACTTC CASARDQETQYF
TRBJ2-7 TRBV7-8 - - TGTGCCAGCAGCTTAGCGAAGGGCCCGGTGCAGTACTTC CASSLAKGPVQYF
TRBJ1-4 TRBV6-1 TRBD1 once TGTGCCAGCAGGGCCCCCGGGACAGCAAATGAAAAACTGTTTTTT CASRAPGTANEKLFF
TRBJ1-5 TRBV30 - - TGTGCCTGGAGTCCCCTAGGGGCTCAGCCCCAGCATTTT CAWSPLGAQPQHF
TRBJ2-3 TRBV5-1 TRBD1 - TGCGCCAGCAGCATGACAGGGGATGGGACAGATACGCAGTATTTT CASSMTGDGTDTQYF
TRBJ2-2 TRBV7-9 TRBD1 - TGTGCCAGCAGTATGACAGGGGAGGCCGGGGAGCTGTTTTTT CASSMTGEAGELFF
TRBJ1-5 TRBV28 - - TGTGCCAGCAGTGGTGGGTTTAGCAATCAGCCCCAGCATTTT CASSGGFSNQPQHF
TRBJ1-6 TRBV6-5 TRBD1 - TGTGCCAGCAGACTCACAGGGGAAAATTCACCCCTCCACTTT CASRLTGENSPLHF
TRBJ1-1 TRBV7-2 TRBD1 once TGTGCCGGAGGGGGGAGGGACAGGGCTGGTGAAGCTTTCTTT CAGGGRDRAGEAFF
TRBJ1-1 TRBV10-3 - - TGTGCCATCAGTGAGTCGACTCGCGGGGGTCAGTTGAACACTGAAGCTTTCTTT CAISESTRGGQLNTEAFF
TRBJ2-2 TRBV5-1 - - TGCGCCAGCAGCCCGGACGGGAACACCGGGGAGCTGTTTTTT CASSPDGNTGELFF
TRBJ2-1 TRBV7-3 - - TGTGCCAGCAGCTCCCGGGGGAATGAGCAGTTCTTC CASSSRGNEQFF
TRBJ1-2 TRBV19 - - TGTGCCAGTAGTATTCCGAGGGGAGGTGTGAAGGGGAATGGCTACACCTTC CASSIPRGGVKGNGYTF
TRBJ1-5 TRBV7-2 - - TGTGCCAGCAGCTTAGAAAGGGGTCAGCCCCAGCATTTT CASSLERGQPQHF
TRBJ1-2 TRBV6-5 - - TGTGCCAGCAGTGATACCGGCTACTACGGCTACACCTTC CASSDTGYYGYTF
TRBJ1-1 TRBV4-3 TRBD1 once TGCGCCAGCAGCTCACAGGGGGAGAACACTGAAGCTTTCTTT CASSSQGENTEAFF
TRBJ1-3 TRBV30 - once TGTGCCTGGAGGGGGACGCTTGGAAACACCATATATTTT CAWRGTLGNTIYF
TRBJ2-7 TRBV5-4 - - TGTGCCAGCAGCCGCCTAGGCGAGCAGTACTTC CASSRLGEQYF
TRBJ1-5 TRBV5-6 TRBD1 - TGTGCCAGCAGCTTGGCAGGGGGTTCAAGCAATCAGCCCCAGCATTTT CASSLAGGSSNQPQHF
TRBJ1-1 TRBV11-3 - - TGTGCCAGCAGCTTGGGACTGGGGAACACTGAAGCTTTCTTT CASSLGLGNTEAFF
TRBJ2-2 TRBV29-1 TRBD1 - TGCAGCGTTGCGACAGGGGAGAGATTTGCCGGGGAGCTGTTTTTT CSVATGERFAGELFF
TRBJ1-2 TRBV28 - - TGTGCCAGCAAGACACTTAGCGTTGACTATGGCTACACCTTC CASKTLSVDYGYTF
TRBJ1-5 TRBV5-5 TRBD1 once TGTGCCAGCAGCCCCGCCCGGACAGGGCCCTTAGGCAATCAGCCCCAGCATTTT CASSPARTGPLGNQPQHF
TRBJ1-5 TRBV15 - - TGTGCCACCAGCAGACCGGCCCTCCCACAGGCCCAGACCCAGCATTTT CATSRPALPQAQTQHF
TRBJ2-7 TRBV11-3 - - TGTGCCAGCAGCTTAGAAGAGGGAAGTGAGCAGTACTTC CASSLEEGSEQYF
TRBJ1-1 TRBV4-1 - - TGCGCCAGCAGCCAGGTGGACGAGAACACTGAAGCTTTCTTT CASSQVDENTEAFF
TRBJ1-5 TRBV9 TRBD1 - TGTGCCAGCAGCGCACGACAGGGGTTAGATCAGCCCCAGCATTTT CASSARQGLDQPQHF
TRBJ2-2 TRBV15 - - TGTGCCACCAGCAGAGATAGGGGACACAACACCGGGGAGCTGTTTTTT CATSRDRGHNTGELFF
TRBJ2-2 TRBV7-3 - - TGTGCCAGCAGCCTAAGTCAGAACACCGGGGAGCTGTTTTTT CASSLSQNTGELFF
TRBJ2-2 TRBV7-2 - once TGTGCCAGCACCCCGCTCTTGGGCACCGGGGAGCTGTTTTTT CASTPLLGTGELFF
TRBJ1-4 TRBV5-4 TRBD1 - TGTGCCAGCAGCCCAGGGGGCTCGACTAATGAAAAACTGTTTTTT CASSPGGSTNEKLFF
TRBJ2-7 TRBV5-1 - - TGCGCCAGCAGCTTCAGGGTCGGCTACGAGCAGTACTTC CASSFRVGYEQYF
TRBJ1-4 TRBV11-3 TRBD1 - TGTGCCAGCAGCCTGGACAGGGGGACTGAAAAACTGTTTTTT CASSLDRGTEKLFF
TRBJ1-2 TRBV4-1 - - TGCGCCAGCAGCCGATCGCTCGATTTACAGGGATTTGGCTACACCTTC CASSRSLDLQGFGYTF
TRBJ1-2 TRBV5-4 - - TGTGCCAGCAGCTTGGATCGCCGGAACTATGGCTACACCTTC CASSLDRRNYGYTF
TRBJ2-7 TRBV18 - - TGTGCCAGCTCACCACTACTCTCCTACGAGCAGTACTTC CASSPLLSYEQYF
TRBJ1-1 TRBV4-1 - - TGCGCCAGCAGCCAAGGTGGGCTGGGGGACACTGAAGCTTTCTTT CASSQGGLGDTEAFF
TRBJ2-3 TRBV5-5 - - TGTGCCAGCAGCCGCGCTCTGTGGACGCAGTATTTT CASSRALWTQYF
TRBJ1-1 TRBV11-2 - - TGTGCCAGCAGCTTAGGGGGTTATAACACTGAAGCTTTCTTT CASSLGGYNTEAFF
TRBJ2-7 TRBV7-9 TRBD1 - TGTGCCAGCAGCCGAAGGAGAATGGACAGGGCTGACGAGCAGTACTTC CASSRRRMDRADEQYF
TRBJ2-7 TRBV6-5 - - TGTGCCAGCAGCTATAGGGGGACCTACGAGCAGTACTTC CASSYRGTYEQYF
TRBJ1-2 TRBV7-2 - once TGTGCCAGCAGCTTTGGACAGCATGGCTACACCTTC CASSFGQHGYTF